The 24 T cell receptor beta chains below were found in one sample sequenced in a study of blood T cell repertoires in COVID-19 (dated by TCRdb to the early 2020s). Receptors were amplified or captured by the immunoSEQ multiplex PCR assay. This is the immuneACCESS table as TCRdb keeps it, with only in-frame sequences that have V and J called. A part of the clones is gone; compared with another copy, unresolved V genes explain less than half, and the rest is unexplained. The sample table lists approximately 230,000 clones, around 85% of them with a count of one. The ten largest clones capture around 4.1% of the sample. The sequenced material came from peripheral blood. These receptors were taken from a middle-aged woman with active or convalescent COVID-19.

This chain joins TRBV6-2 or TRBV6-3 and TRBJ1-6; 7 bases agree with TRBD1. The germline CDR1 and CDR2 sequences are MNHEY and SVGEGT. After removal of 6 bases from V and 4 bases from J, the junction contained 9 bases not matched to a gene. CDR3 length: 16 amino acids. The chain's CDR3 is CASSLGDRAYNSPLHF. The CDR3 DNA sequence: TGTGCCAGCAGCCTTGGGGACAGAGCATATAATTCACCCCTCCACTTT.

The chain recombines TRBV27 with TRBJ2-3; D uncertain. V lost 6 bases to trimming and J lost 8 bases, with 9 bases between them. The germline V gene encodes CDR1 MNHEY and CDR2 SMNVEV (reference sequence). The length of the CDR3 is 11 residues. CDR3 residues: CASRSELTQYF. In DNA form, the CDR3 reads TGTGCCAGCAGAAGCGAACTTACGCAGTATTTT.

CDR3 nucleotide sequence: TGTGCCACCAGCAGATTAACCGGGACTAGCGGGGGGGCGAGTTCAGATACGCAGTATTTT. This translates into CATSRLTGTSGGASSDTQYF. This chain connects TRBV15 to TRBJ2-3, with 16 bases identical to TRBD2. V dropped 2 bases and J dropped 4; count of bases not matched to a gene: 12. Germline CDR1 and CDR2: LNHNV and YYDKDF (reference sequence). The CDR3 spans 20 residues.

The V call is TRBV5-1, the J call TRBJ1-5, with TRBD1 matching over 9 bases. The CDR3 contains 15 residues. CDR1 is SGHRS and CDR2 is YFSETQ in the germline V gene. With 0 bases clipped from V and 11 bases from J, the junction kept 9 bases outside the gene matches. The CDR3 loop reads CASSLATGGKVAQHF. CDR3 coding DNA: TGCGCCAGCAGCTTGGCTACAGGGGGCAAGGTGGCCCAGCATTTT.

J is TRBJ1-1 and V is TRBV5-5; a weak D match, TRBD1 (5 bases). CDR1 and CDR2 from the germline V gene are SGHKS and YYEKEE (reference sequence). The CDR3 contains 19 residues. Trimming stripped 1 base from V and 3 bases from J, with 25 bases between. This CDR3 reads CASSLSIGRGYSSDTEAFF. Written as DNA, the CDR3 is TGTGCCAGCAGCTTGAGTATTGGGAGGGGATACTCGTCCGACACTGAAGCTTTCTTT.

This chain links TRBV7-2 with TRBJ2-3, with D possibly matching TRBD2 (6 bases). V was shortened by 1 base and J by 3 bases, with 11 bases between the two germline ends. From germline, CDR1 is SGHTA and CDR2 FQGNSA. The CDR3 is 15 residues long. CDR3 in amino acids: CASSLVVGGTDTQYF. CDR3 bases: TGTGCCAGCAGCTTAGTAGTCGGGGGAACAGATACGCAGTATTTT.

About this clone: Other nucleotide sequences from this sample produce the same CDR3. The J gene is TRBJ1-2, the V gene TRBV5-1; 7 positions match TRBD1. The V gene's germline CDR1 is SGHRS and CDR2 YFSETQ. Trimming at V came to 0 bases and at J to 3 bases, leaving 2 bases not matched to a gene. This CDR3 has 14 residues. Here the CDR3 DNA reads TGCGCCAGCAGCTTGGGGCAGGGGGACTATGGCTACACCTTC. This translates into CASSLGQGDYGYTF.

J is TRBJ1-4 and V is TRBV5-5, with D possibly matching TRBD1 (5 bases). This CDR3 spans 15 amino acids. Trimming stripped 4 bases from V and 3 bases from J, with 13 bases between. Germline V gene data show CDR1 as SGHKS and CDR2 as YYEKEE (reference sequence). This CDR3 reads CASSPVVGPNEKLFF. CDR3 nucleotides: TGTGCCAGCAGCCCGGTTGTGGGGCCTAATGAAAAACTGTTTTTT.

The chain recombines TRBV7-6 with TRBJ1-4; tentative D call: TRBD1 (6 bases). Germline V lookup: CDR1 SGHVS, CDR2 FNYEAQ. V lost 1 base and J lost 5, with 14 bases in between. The CDR3 length is 16 residues. CDR3: CASSLGSLGANEKLFF. CDR3 DNA: TGTGCCAGCAGCTTAGGTTCATTGGGGGCGAATGAAAAACTGTTTTTT.

The V call is TRBV5-1, the J call TRBJ2-1; 10 bases agree with TRBD2. This CDR3 comprises 15 residues. The V gene's germline CDR1 is SGHRS and CDR2 YFSETQ. V lost 4 bases and J lost 15; bases outside the gene matches: 16. CDR3 nucleotides: TGCGCCAGCAGCGAAACCAGGAGTAGCGGGGGGCCACGGTTCTTC. It codes for CASSETRSSGGPRFF.

This chain joins TRBV5-1 and TRBJ2-5; TRBD2 matches 9 bases. This CDR3 comprises 16 residues. The germline V gene has CDR1 SGHRS and CDR2 YFSETQ. Trimming removed 4 bases from V and 4 bases from J; junction bases left unmatched: 11. The CDR3 is CASSPPLAGYGETQYF. The CDR3 coding sequence is TGCGCCAGCAGCCCGCCCCTAGCGGGGTATGGAGAGACCCAGTACTTC.

J is TRBJ2-7 and V is TRBV2, with D maybe TRBD1 (6 bases). The germline V gene encodes CDR1 SNHLY and CDR2 FYNNEI. The CDR3 runs to 14 residues. V shed 6 bases and J shed 5 bases, with 17 bases lying between them. The CDR3 is CASSLEDSINEQYF. The CDR3 coding sequence is TGTGCCAGCAGCCTAGAGGACAGTATAAACGAGCAGTACTTC.

The V call is TRBV5-1, the J call TRBJ2-1; 7 nucleotides match TRBD2. V lost 9 bases and J lost 5; bases outside the gene matches: 8. Per the germline V gene, CDR1 is SGHRS and CDR2 is YFSETQ. This CDR3 comprises 13 residues. The CDR3 region is CATAREGDNEQFF. The CDR3 coding sequence is TGCGCCACCGCGAGGGAGGGCGACAATGAGCAGTTCTTC.

The chain is built from TRBV18 and TRBJ2-1, with 12 bases aligning to TRBD2. Trimming cost V 4 bases and J 0 bases; bases outside gene matches: 13. The CDR3 has 20 amino acids. CDR1 KGHSH and CDR2 LQKENI come from the germline V gene. The CDR3 bases are TGTGCCAGCTCACGCTCGACTAGCGGGGGCCACTTACGCTCCTACAATGAGCAGTTCTTC. It translates to CASSRSTSGGHLRSYNEQFF.

This clone was observed once. The chain links TRBV7-9 to TRBJ2-7, with 10 bases identical to TRBD2. J was trimmed by 1 base and V by 10 bases; bases with no gene match: 7. CDR3 length: 14 amino acids. The germline CDR1 and CDR2 sequences are SEHNR and FQNEAQ (reference sequence). CDR3 loop: CATDTSGVSYEQYF. The CDR3 DNA sequence: TGTGCCACCGATACTAGCGGGGTTTCCTACGAGCAGTACTTC.

The J gene is TRBJ2-6, the V gene TRBV7-9, with D tentatively TRBD1 (5 bases). Germline V gene lookup returns CDR1 SEHNR and CDR2 FQNEAQ (reference sequence). The CDR3 covers 16 residues. The V gene lost 5 bases and the J gene lost 1 base, with 12 bases spanning the gap. CDR3 in amino acids: CASSPRAGSGANVLTF. The CDR3 DNA is TGTGCCAGCAGCCCACGGGCAGGGTCTGGGGCCAACGTCCTGACTTTC.

This clone has a single count. The chain employs TRBV5-1 and TRBJ1-1; 7 bases map to TRBD1. After removal of 7 bases from V and 3 bases from J, the junction contained 9 bases not matched to a gene. The CDR3 covers 14 residues. Germline lookup yields CDR1 SGHRS and CDR2 YFSETQ. This CDR3 reads CASRTQGTDTEAFF. The CDR3 DNA sequence: TGCGCCAGCCGGACACAGGGGACAGACACTGAAGCTTTCTTT.

The chain links TRBV25-1 to TRBJ1-4; weak D call: TRBD1 (6 bases). The CDR3 runs to 16 residues. Trimming left V 4 bases short and J 0 bases short, with 12 bases between. Germline V CDR1 and CDR2: MGHDK, SYGVNS. This CDR3 reads CASSARGLTTNEKLFF. The CDR3 DNA sequence: TGTGCCAGCAGTGCCAGGGGTCTTACAACTAATGAAAAACTGTTTTTT.

V and J are TRBV5-1 and TRBJ2-1; 7 bases align to TRBD1. The CDR3 extends over 15 amino acids. CDR1 SGHRS and CDR2 YFSETQ come from the germline V gene. V shed 1 base and J 9 bases; nucleotides not matched to a gene: 10. In nucleotides, the CDR3 is TGCGCCAGCAGCTTGACGGCAGGGGGTGTCGGTGAGCAGTTCTTC. Its protein is CASSLTAGGVGEQFF.

The V call is TRBV5-1, the J call TRBJ1-3; D is ambiguous. Germline V lookup: CDR1 SGHRS, CDR2 YFSETQ. There are 18 residues in the CDR3. V lost 2 bases and J lost 0, with 18 bases in between. As DNA, the CDR3 is TGCGCCAGCAGCTTAATTCCGCGTGGCGGCATCTCTGGAAACACCATATATTTT. Protein: CASSLIPRGGISGNTIYF.

The rearrangement joins TRBV2 to TRBJ1-1; D is uncertain. CDR3 length: 14 residues. The V end was cut by 11 bases, the J end by 0 bases, with 16 bases between. Germline V gene lookup returns CDR1 SNHLY and CDR2 FYNNEI. The CDR3 protein is CACRGTPMNTEAFF. The CDR3 DNA reads as TGTGCCTGTCGGGGAACACCCATGAACACTGAAGCTTTCTTT.

The chain combines TRBV5-1 with TRBJ1-2; D ambiguous. The CDR3 length is 15 residues. The V gene's germline CDR1 is SGHRS and CDR2 YFSETQ. V dropped 1 base and J dropped 0 bases, with 10 bases sitting between them. The CDR3 DNA sequence: TGCGCCAGCAGCTTGATGCAGGAAGCTAACTATGGCTACACCTTC. Protein: CASSLMQEANYGYTF.

The chain employs TRBV9 and TRBJ2-3; 9 bases align to TRBD2. V lost 0 bases to trimming and J lost 1 base; unmatched junction nucleotides: 6. CDR1 and CDR2 from the germline V gene are SGDLS and YYNGEE. The CDR3 covers 17 residues. Written as DNA, the CDR3 is TGTGCCAGCAGCGTAGAGGGCGGGGGGGCCGGCACAGATACGCAGTATTTT. It is translated as CASSVEGGGAGTDTQYF.

The rearrangement joins TRBV11-2 to TRBJ2-7; D is perhaps TRBD1 (5 bases). V was shortened by 0 bases and J by 6 bases, with 9 bases between the two germline ends. Germline CDR1 is SGHAT and CDR2 is FQNNGV. This CDR3 is 13 amino acids long. Written as DNA, the CDR3 is TGTGCCAGCAGCTTAGAAAGGCAGGGCGAGCAGTACTTC. Protein: CASSLERQGEQYF.